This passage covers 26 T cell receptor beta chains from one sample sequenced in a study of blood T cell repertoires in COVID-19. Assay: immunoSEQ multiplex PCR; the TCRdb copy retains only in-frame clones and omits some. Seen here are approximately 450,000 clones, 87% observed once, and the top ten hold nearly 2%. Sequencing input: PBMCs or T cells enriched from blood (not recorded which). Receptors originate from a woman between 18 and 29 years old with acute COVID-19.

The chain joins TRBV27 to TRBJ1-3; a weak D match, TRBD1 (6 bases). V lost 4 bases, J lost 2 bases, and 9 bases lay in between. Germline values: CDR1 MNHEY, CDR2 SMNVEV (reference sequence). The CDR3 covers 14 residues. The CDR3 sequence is CASSWSGAGNTIYF. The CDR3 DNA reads TGTGCCAGCAGTTGGTCAGGGGCTGGAAACACCATATATTTT.

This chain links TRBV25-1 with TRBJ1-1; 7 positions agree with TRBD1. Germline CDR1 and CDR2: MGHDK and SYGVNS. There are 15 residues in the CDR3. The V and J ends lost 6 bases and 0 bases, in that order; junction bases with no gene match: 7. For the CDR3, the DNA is TGTGCCAGCAGGGAACAGGGGATTATGAACACTGAAGCTTTCTTT. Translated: CASREQGIMNTEAFF.

This chain's CDR3 is CASSLALMTASYNEQFF. CDR3 nucleotide sequence: TGTGCCAGCAGCTTGGCCTTGATGACAGCGTCCTACAATGAGCAGTTCTTC. J is TRBJ2-1 and V is TRBV5-4; weak D call: TRBD1 (5 bases). This CDR3 has 17 amino acids. Between the trimmed V and J ends, which lost 0 bases and 1 base, there was a span of 14 bases. Germline values: CDR1 SGHNT, CDR2 YYREEE (reference sequence).

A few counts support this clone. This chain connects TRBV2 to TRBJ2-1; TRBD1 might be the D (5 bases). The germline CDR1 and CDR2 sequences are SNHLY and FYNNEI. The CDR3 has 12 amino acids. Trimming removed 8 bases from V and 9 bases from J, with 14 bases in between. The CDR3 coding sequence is TGTGCCAGCCTCATCGATGGGGCTGAGCAGTTCTTC. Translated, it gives CASLIDGAEQFF.

The CDR3 protein is CASSYGTGEREKLFF. The CDR3 DNA reads as TGTGCCAGCAGTTACGGGACAGGCGAGCGAGAAAAACTGTTTTTT. The chain is built from TRBV6-5 and TRBJ1-4; 8 nucleotides agree with TRBD1. Germline CDR1 reads MNHEY; CDR2 reads SVGAGI. The CDR3 spans 15 residues. V lost 2 bases and J lost 8; bases outside the gene matches: 7.

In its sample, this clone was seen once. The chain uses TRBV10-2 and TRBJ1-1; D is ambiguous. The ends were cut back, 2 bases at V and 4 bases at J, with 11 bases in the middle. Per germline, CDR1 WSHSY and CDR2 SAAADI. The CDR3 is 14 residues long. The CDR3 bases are TGCGCCAGCAGTGAGAATGAGGGAGGCACTGAAGCTTTCTTT. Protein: CASSENEGGTEAFF.

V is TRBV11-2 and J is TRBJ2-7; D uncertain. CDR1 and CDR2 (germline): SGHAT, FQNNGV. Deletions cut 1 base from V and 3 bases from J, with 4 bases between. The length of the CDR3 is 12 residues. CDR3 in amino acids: CASSLGDYEQYF. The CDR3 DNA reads TGTGCCAGCAGCTTAGGCGACTACGAGCAGTACTTC. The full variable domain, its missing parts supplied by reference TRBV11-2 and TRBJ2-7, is EAGVAQSPRYKIIEKRQSVAFWCNPISGHATLYWYQQILGQGPKLLIQFQNNGVVDDSQLPKDRFSAERLKGVDSTLKIQPAKLEDSAVYLCASSLGDYEQYFGPGTRLTVT.

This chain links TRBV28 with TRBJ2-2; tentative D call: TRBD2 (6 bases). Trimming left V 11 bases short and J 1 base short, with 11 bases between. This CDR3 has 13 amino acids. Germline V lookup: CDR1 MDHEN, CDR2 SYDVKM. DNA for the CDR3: TGTGCCGGAGGGACTGGGAACACCGGGGAGCTGTTTTTT. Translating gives CAGGTGNTGELFF.

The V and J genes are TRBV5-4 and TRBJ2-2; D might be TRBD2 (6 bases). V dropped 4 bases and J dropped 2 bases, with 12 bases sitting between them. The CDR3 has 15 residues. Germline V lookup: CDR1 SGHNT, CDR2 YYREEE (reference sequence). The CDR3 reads CASSAAGQNTGELFF. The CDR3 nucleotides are TGTGCCAGCAGCGCCGCGGGGCAAAACACCGGGGAGCTGTTTTTT.

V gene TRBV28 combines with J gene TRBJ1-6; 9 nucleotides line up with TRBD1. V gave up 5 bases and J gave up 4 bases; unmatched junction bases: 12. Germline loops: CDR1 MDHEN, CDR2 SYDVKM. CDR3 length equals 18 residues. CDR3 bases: TGTGCCAGCAGTCCCATGACTACCGGGACAGGGTATAATTCACCCCTCCACTTT. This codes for CASSPMTTGTGYNSPLHF.

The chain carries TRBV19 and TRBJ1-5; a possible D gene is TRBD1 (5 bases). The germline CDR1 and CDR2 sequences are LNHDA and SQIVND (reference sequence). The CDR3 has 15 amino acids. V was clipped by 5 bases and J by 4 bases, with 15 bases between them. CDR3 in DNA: TGTGCCAGTAGTGTCGACAGCCAAGGAAATCAGCCCCAGCATTTT. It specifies CASSVDSQGNQPQHF.

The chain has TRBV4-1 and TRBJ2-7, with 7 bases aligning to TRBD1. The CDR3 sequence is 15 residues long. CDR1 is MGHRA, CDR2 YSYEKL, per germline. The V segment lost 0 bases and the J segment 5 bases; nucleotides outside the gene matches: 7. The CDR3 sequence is CASSQEWTGTNEQYF. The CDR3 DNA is TGCGCCAGCAGCCAAGAGTGGACAGGTACCAACGAGCAGTACTTC.

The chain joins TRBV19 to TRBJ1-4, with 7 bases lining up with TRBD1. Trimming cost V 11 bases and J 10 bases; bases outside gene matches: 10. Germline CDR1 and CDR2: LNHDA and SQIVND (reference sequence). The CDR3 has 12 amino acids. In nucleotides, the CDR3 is TGTGCCGGAACCGGGACAGCCGGAAAACTGTTTTTT. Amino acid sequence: CAGTGTAGKLFF.

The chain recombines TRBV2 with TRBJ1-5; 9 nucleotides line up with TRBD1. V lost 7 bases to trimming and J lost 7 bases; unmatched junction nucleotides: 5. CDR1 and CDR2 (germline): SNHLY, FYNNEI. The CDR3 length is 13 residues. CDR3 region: CASMGQGLQPQHF. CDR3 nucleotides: TGTGCCAGCATGGGACAGGGCTTACAGCCCCAGCATTTT.

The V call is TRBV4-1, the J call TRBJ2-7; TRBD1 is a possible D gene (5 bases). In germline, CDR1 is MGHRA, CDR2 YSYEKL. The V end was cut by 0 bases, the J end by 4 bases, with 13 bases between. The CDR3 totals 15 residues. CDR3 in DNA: TGCGCCAGCAGCCAAGAGTCTGGACACGATTACGAGCAGTACTTC. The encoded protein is CASSQESGHDYEQYF.

CDR3 nucleotides: TGTGCCAGCAGCCATCGACTAACCGGCACAGATACGCAGTATTTT. The encoded protein is CASSHRLTGTDTQYF. V and J are TRBV3-1 (or the pseudogene TRBV3-2) and TRBJ2-3; tentatively, D is TRBD2 (5 bases). Trimming left V 3 bases short and J 1 base short, with 11 bases between. The CDR3 runs 15 residues. In germline, CDR1 is LGHDT, CDR2 YNNKEL (reference sequence).

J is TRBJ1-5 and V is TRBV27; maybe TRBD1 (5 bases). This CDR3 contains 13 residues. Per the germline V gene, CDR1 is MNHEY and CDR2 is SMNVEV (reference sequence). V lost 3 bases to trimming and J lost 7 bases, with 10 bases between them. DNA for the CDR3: TGTGCCAGCAGTTTGATGGGGGGACAGCCCCAGCATTTT. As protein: CASSLMGGQPQHF.

CDR3 nucleotide sequence: TGTGCCAGCAGCTGGACAGGGGTTAATTCACCCCTCCACTTT. It specifies CASSWTGVNSPLHF. The chain recombines TRBV28 with TRBJ1-6, with TRBD1 matching over 9 bases. Germline CDR1 and CDR2: MDHEN and SYDVKM. The CDR3 is made up of 14 amino acids. The V and J ends lost 6 bases and 6 bases, in that order; junction bases with no gene match: 3.

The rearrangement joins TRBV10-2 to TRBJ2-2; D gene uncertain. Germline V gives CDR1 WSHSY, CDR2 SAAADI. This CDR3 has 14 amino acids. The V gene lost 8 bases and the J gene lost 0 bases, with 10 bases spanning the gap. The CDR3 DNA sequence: TGCGCCAGCCATGGCTCTCCGAACACCGGGGAGCTGTTTTTT. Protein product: CASHGSPNTGELFF.

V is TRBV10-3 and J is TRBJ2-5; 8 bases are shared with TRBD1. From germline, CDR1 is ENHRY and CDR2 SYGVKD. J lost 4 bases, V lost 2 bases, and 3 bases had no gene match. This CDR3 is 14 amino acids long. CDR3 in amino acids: CAISEQGAGETQYF. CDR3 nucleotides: TGTGCCATCAGTGAGCAGGGGGCGGGAGAGACCCAGTACTTC.

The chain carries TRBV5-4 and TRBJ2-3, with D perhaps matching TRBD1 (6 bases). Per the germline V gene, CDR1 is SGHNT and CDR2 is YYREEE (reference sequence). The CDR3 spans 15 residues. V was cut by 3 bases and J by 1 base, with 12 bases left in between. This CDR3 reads CASSSGGGGTDTQYF. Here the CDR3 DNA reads TGTGCCAGCAGCTCTGGGGGCGGAGGCACAGATACGCAGTATTTT.

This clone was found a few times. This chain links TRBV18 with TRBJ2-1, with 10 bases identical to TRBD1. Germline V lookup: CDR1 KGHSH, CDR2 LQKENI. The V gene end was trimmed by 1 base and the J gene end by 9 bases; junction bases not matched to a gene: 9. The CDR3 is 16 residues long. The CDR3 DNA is TGTGCCAGCTCACCACGGTATGAGACAGGGGGCTCTGAGCAGTTCTTC. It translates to CASSPRYETGGSEQFF.

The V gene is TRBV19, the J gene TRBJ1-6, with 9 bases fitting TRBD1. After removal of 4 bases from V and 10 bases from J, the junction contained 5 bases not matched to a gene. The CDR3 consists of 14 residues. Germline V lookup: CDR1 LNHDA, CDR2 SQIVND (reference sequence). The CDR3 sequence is CASSTTGGGSPLHF. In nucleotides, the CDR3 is TGTGCCAGTAGTACGACAGGGGGAGGATCACCCCTCCACTTT.

The DNA of the CDR3 is TGTGCCAGCAGCGTGTCGACAGGAACCTACGAGCAGTACTTC. It specifies CASSVSTGTYEQYF. The V call is TRBV9, the J call TRBJ2-7; possibly TRBD1 for D (6 bases). The CDR3 loop spans 14 amino acids. V was clipped by 2 bases and J by 2 bases, with 11 bases between them. Germline CDR1 and CDR2: SGDLS and YYNGEE.

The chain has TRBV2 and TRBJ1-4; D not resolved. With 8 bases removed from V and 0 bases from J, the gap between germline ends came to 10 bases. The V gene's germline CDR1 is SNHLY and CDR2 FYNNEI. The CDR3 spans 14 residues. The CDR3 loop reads CASYPRATNEKLFF. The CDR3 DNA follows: TGTGCCAGCTACCCGAGGGCAACTAATGAAAAACTGTTTTTT.

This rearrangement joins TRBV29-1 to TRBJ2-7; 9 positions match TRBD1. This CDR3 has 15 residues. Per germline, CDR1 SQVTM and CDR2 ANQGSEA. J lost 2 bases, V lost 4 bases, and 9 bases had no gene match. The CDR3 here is CSVGGSTGGTYEQYF. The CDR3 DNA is TGCAGCGTTGGGGGGTCGACAGGGGGAACCTACGAGCAGTACTTC.